The rows below give T cell receptor beta chains drawn from one sample of a study of blood T cells in healthy people across ages. From the 5' RACE reads, TCRdb called clonotypes with MiXCR, one entry per CDR3 protein. The sample carries about 1.4 million distinct CDR3 sequences, 59% recorded once. The specimen sequenced was blood. The receptors originated from a man in his late teens or twenties in good health. The CDR3 runs from the conserved cysteine through the conserved F or W. The D gene is left open where the match is weak. Rows may omit the clone size; those that give it use once, few, many or a size class.

j_gene: TRBJ2-7; abundance: few; d_gene: .; v_gene: TRBV6-5; CDR3aa: CASSYQDQTYEQYF; CDR3nt: TGTGCCAGCAGTTACCAGGACCAAACCTACGAGCAGTACTTC
j_gene: TRBJ1-1; abundance: .; d_gene: TRBD1; v_gene: TRBV20-1; CDR3aa: CSARGQGLMGAFF; CDR3nt: TGCAGTGCTAGGGGACAGGGCCTTATGGGAGCTTTCTTT
j_gene: TRBJ2-3; abundance: .; d_gene: TRBD2; v_gene: TRBV29-1; CDR3aa: CSVGLADMDTQYF; CDR3nt: TGCAGCGTTGGTCTAGCGGATATGGATACGCAGTATTTT
j_gene: TRBJ2-3; abundance: .; d_gene: TRBD2; v_gene: TRBV6-5; CDR3aa: CASSYGPPSGGVSTDMQYF; CDR3nt: TGTGCCAGCAGTTACGGCCCCCCTAGCGGGGGGGTGAGCACAGATATGCAGTATTTT
j_gene: TRBJ2-7; abundance: .; d_gene: TRBD2; v_gene: TRBV6-6; CDR3aa: CASSPPSGSVYEQYF; CDR3nt: TGTGCCAGCAGTCCCCCTAGCGGGAGTGTCTACGAGCAGTACTTC
j_gene: TRBJ1-1; abundance: once; d_gene: .; v_gene: TRBV29-1; CDR3aa: CSVVPSRVNTEAFF; CDR3nt: TGCAGCGTTGTCCCCTCGAGGGTGAACACTGAAGCTTTCTTT
j_gene: TRBJ2-3; abundance: .; d_gene: TRBD1; v_gene: TRBV23-1; CDR3aa: CASSQCERQGPDTQYF; CDR3nt: TGCGCCAGCAGTCAATGCGAGAGACAGGGTCCAGATACGCAGTATTTT
j_gene: TRBJ2-1; abundance: .; d_gene: .; v_gene: TRBV12-5; CDR3aa: CASVLTAGTQGYNEQFF; CDR3nt: TGTGCTAGTGTTTTAACGGCAGGGACCCAAGGCTACAATGAGCAGTTCTTC
j_gene: TRBJ1-1; abundance: .; d_gene: .; v_gene: TRBV14; CDR3aa: CASSQTNLNTEAFF; CDR3nt: TGTGCCAGCAGCCAGACCAACTTGAACACTGAAGCTTTCTTT
j_gene: TRBJ1-2; abundance: .; d_gene: TRBD1; v_gene: TRBV29-1; CDR3aa: CSAVPGQGSYGYTF; CDR3nt: TGCAGCGCTGTACCGGGACAGGGGAGCTATGGCTACACCTTC
j_gene: TRBJ2-1; abundance: .; d_gene: .; v_gene: TRBV29-1; CDR3aa: CSVSEQSYNEQFF; CDR3nt: TGCAGCGTTAGTGAACAGTCCTACAATGAGCAGTTCTTC
j_gene: TRBJ2-3; abundance: .; d_gene: TRBD2; v_gene: TRBV4-1; CDR3aa: CASSYTISGGADTQYF; CDR3nt: TGCGCCAGCAGTTATACTATTAGCGGGGGTGCAGATACGCAGTATTTT
j_gene: TRBJ1-2; abundance: .; d_gene: .; v_gene: TRBV4-1; CDR3aa: CASSQVGVPRAGDYGYTF; CDR3nt: TGCGCCAGCAGCCAAGTCGGGGTGCCAAGGGCGGGGGACTATGGCTACACCTTC
j_gene: TRBJ2-7; abundance: .; d_gene: TRBD1; v_gene: TRBV20-1; CDR3aa: CSGADRGDEQYF; CDR3nt: TGCAGTGGAGCGGACAGGGGCGACGAGCAGTACTTC
j_gene: TRBJ2-1; abundance: once; d_gene: .; v_gene: TRBV6-2/TRBV6-3; CDR3aa: CASRTGRFNEQFF; CDR3nt: TGTGCCAGCAGGACGGGACGGTTCAATGAGCAGTTCTTC
j_gene: TRBJ1-1; abundance: .; d_gene: .; v_gene: TRBV4-3; CDR3aa: CASSQDRKGMNTEAFF; CDR3nt: TGCGCCAGCAGCCAAGATCGGAAAGGAATGAACACTGAAGCTTTCTTT
j_gene: TRBJ2-1; abundance: .; d_gene: .; v_gene: TRBV14; CDR3aa: CASSPWAYNEQFF; CDR3nt: TGTGCCAGCAGCCCCTGGGCCTACAATGAGCAGTTCTTC
j_gene: TRBJ1-2; abundance: few; d_gene: .; v_gene: TRBV28; CDR3aa: CASSLGAGGYGYTF; CDR3nt: TGTGCCAGCAGTTTAGGTGCGGGGGGCTATGGCTACACCTTC
j_gene: TRBJ2-7; abundance: .; d_gene: TRBD2; v_gene: TRBV7-2; CDR3aa: CASSLGAGDQYF; CDR3nt: TGTGCCAGCAGCTTAGGCGCGGGAGATCAGTACTTC
j_gene: TRBJ1-2; abundance: .; d_gene: .; v_gene: TRBV29-1; CDR3aa: CSVEQEIPYGYTF; CDR3nt: TGCAGCGTTGAACAGGAAATCCCCTATGGCTACACCTTC
j_gene: TRBJ2-6; abundance: few; d_gene: .; v_gene: TRBV15; CDR3aa: CATSRGVAATGANVLTF; CDR3nt: TGTGCCACCAGCAGGGGAGTGGCGGCCACTGGAGCCAACGTCCTGACTTTC
j_gene: TRBJ2-2; abundance: .; d_gene: .; v_gene: TRBV16; CDR3aa: CASSHGWKNTGELFF; CDR3nt: TGTGCCAGCAGCCATGGGTGGAAGAACACCGGGGAGCTGTTTTTT
j_gene: TRBJ2-7; abundance: .; d_gene: TRBD2; v_gene: TRBV5-1; CDR3aa: CASREASGTYEQYF; CDR3nt: TGCGCCAGCAGGGAGGCTAGCGGAACCTACGAGCAGTACTTC
j_gene: TRBJ1-2; abundance: few; d_gene: .; v_gene: TRBV2; CDR3aa: CASSVVRANYGYTF; CDR3nt: TGTGCCAGCAGTGTAGTCAGAGCTAACTATGGCTACACCTTC
j_gene: TRBJ2-1; abundance: .; d_gene: TRBD2; v_gene: TRBV20-1; CDR3aa: CSALWDSGVLQFF; CDR3nt: TGCAGTGCTCTTTGGGATAGCGGGGTACTGCAGTTCTTC
j_gene: TRBJ2-1; abundance: few; d_gene: .; v_gene: TRBV4-2; CDR3aa: CASSQELYIGEQFF; CDR3nt: TGTGCCAGCAGCCAAGAGTTGTACATCGGGGAGCAGTTCTTC
j_gene: TRBJ2-7; abundance: .; d_gene: TRBD1; v_gene: TRBV29-1; CDR3aa: CSGIGTGEYEQYF; CDR3nt: TGCAGCGGGATCGGGACAGGGGAGTACGAGCAGTACTTC
j_gene: TRBJ2-3; abundance: .; d_gene: .; v_gene: TRBV6-1; CDR3aa: CASRLLRVGGVTDTQYF; CDR3nt: TGTGCCAGCCGGCTTCTGAGGGTGGGGGGTGTCACAGATACGCAGTATTTT
j_gene: TRBJ2-3; abundance: few; d_gene: .; v_gene: TRBV11-2; CDR3aa: CASSSPYTDTQYF; CDR3nt: TGTGCCAGCAGCTCACCCTACACAGATACGCAGTATTTT
j_gene: TRBJ1-2; abundance: .; d_gene: TRBD1; v_gene: TRBV10-3; CDR3aa: CAINERGDRKDYGYTF; CDR3nt: TGTGCCATCAACGAAAGGGGGGACAGGAAAGACTACGGCTACACCTTC
j_gene: TRBJ2-5; abundance: few; d_gene: .; v_gene: TRBV10-3; CDR3aa: CAISVQGLAIQSQTQYF; CDR3nt: TGTGCCATCAGTGTTCAGGGCCTGGCAATTCAATCGCAGACCCAGTACTTC
j_gene: TRBJ2-7; abundance: .; d_gene: .; v_gene: TRBV4-1; CDR3aa: CASSRTASVYEQYF; CDR3nt: TGCGCCAGCAGCCGCACGGCGAGCGTCTACGAGCAGTACTTC
j_gene: TRBJ2-7; abundance: .; d_gene: .; v_gene: TRBV5-1; CDR3aa: CASSLIQAPYEQYF; CDR3nt: TGCGCCAGCAGCTTGATACAGGCCCCCTACGAGCAGTACTTC
j_gene: TRBJ1-1; abundance: few; d_gene: .; v_gene: TRBV4-1; CDR3aa: CASSQKGTDTKTFF; CDR3nt: TGCGCCAGCAGCCAGAAAGGGACCGACACTAAAACTTTCTTT
j_gene: TRBJ1-1; abundance: .; d_gene: .; v_gene: TRBV24-1; CDR3aa: CATRPGGLMNTEAFF; CDR3nt: TGTGCCACCAGGCCCGGGGGGCTCATGAACACTGAAGCTTTCTTT
j_gene: TRBJ2-4; abundance: .; d_gene: TRBD1; v_gene: TRBV5-5; CDR3aa: CASSLAGQDPLAKNIQYF; CDR3nt: TGTGCCAGCAGCTTGGCGGGACAGGATCCACTAGCCAAAAACATTCAGTACTTC
j_gene: TRBJ2-2; abundance: .; d_gene: TRBD2; v_gene: TRBV13; CDR3aa: CASSPFLAGGPPGELFF; CDR3nt: TGTGCCAGCAGCCCTTTCCTAGCGGGAGGGCCTCCCGGGGAGCTGTTTTTT
j_gene: TRBJ2-6; abundance: .; d_gene: TRBD2; v_gene: TRBV12-3/TRBV12-4; CDR3aa: CASSSYGRGLAGANALTF; CDR3nt: TGTGCCAGCAGTTCCTACGGGCGGGGGTTGGCTGGGGCCAACGCCCTGACTTTC
j_gene: TRBJ2-3; abundance: .; d_gene: .; v_gene: TRBV12-3/TRBV12-4; CDR3aa: CASGKTGQDPDTQYF; CDR3nt: TGTGCCAGCGGTAAAACCGGACAAGATCCAGATACGCAGTATTTT
j_gene: TRBJ2-5; abundance: .; d_gene: TRBD1; v_gene: TRBV7-2; CDR3aa: CASSFRDRVQETQYF; CDR3nt: TGTGCCAGCAGCTTCCGGGACAGGGTTCAAGAGACCCAGTACTTC
j_gene: TRBJ2-1; abundance: .; d_gene: .; v_gene: TRBV20-1; CDR3aa: CSAKPGKRTSYNEQFF; CDR3nt: TGCAGTGCTAAGCCAGGGAAGCGGACCTCCTACAATGAGCAGTTCTTC
j_gene: TRBJ2-2; abundance: .; d_gene: TRBD1; v_gene: TRBV27; CDR3aa: CASSPGQGAGGELFF; CDR3nt: TGTGCCAGCAGTCCAGGACAGGGGGCGGGCGGGGAGCTGTTTTTT